The clone carrying this TCR beta chain was seen once. The data originate from a study of control samples from healthy donors and cancer patients. Assay: immunoSEQ multiplex PCR; the TCRdb copy retains only in-frame clones and omits some. In the table there are some 120,000 clones, around 86% of which are singletons. The sequence came from a man in his forties or fifties in good health. The sample was blood.

CDR3 sequence (DNA): TGTGCCAGCCAGGGTCTGAACACTGAAGCTTTCTTT. It specifies CASQGLNTEAFF. The rearrangement links TRBV19 to TRBJ1-1, with TRBD1 as a possible D gene (5 bases). With 9 bases removed from V and 0 bases from J, the gap between germline ends came to 8 bases. This CDR3 has 12 residues. The germline CDR1 and CDR2 sequences are LNHDA and SQIVND (reference sequence).